There are many counts of the clone carrying this T cell receptor beta chain. Its target is not known. The source of the sample is a study of early T cells in non-severe SARS-CoV-2 infection. Study-level background: Bulk RNA from unsorted whole blood was sequenced; chains were unpaired.

The protocol attached unique molecular identifiers to individual cDNA molecules. Each CDR3 protein gets one entry after TCRdb re-called the 5' RACE reads with MiXCR. The sample has roughly 75,000 distinct CDR3 sequences; about 12% are singletons. Germline loops: CDR1 MDHEN, CDR2 SYDVKM. Trimming stripped 6 bases from V and 0 bases from J, with 12 bases between. The CDR3 has 15 amino acids. General study results and limits: VDJdb matching, biased toward anti-spike CD8 responses, missed private and CD4 specificities.

J is TRBJ1-3 and V is TRBV28; D is perhaps TRBD1 (5 bases). The TCR was taken from an adult who was a healthcare worker with PCR-confirmed SARS-CoV-2 infection or an uninfected control (not recorded which). Sequencing used whole blood. In nucleotides, the CDR3 is TGTGCCAGCAGCGGTAGACAGTCCTCTGGAAACACCATATATTTT. This gives the protein CASSGRQSSGNTIYF.